This T cell receptor beta chain was sequenced for a study of identical twins. Findings and limits, study-wide: Twins' surplus sharing was weaker for beta out-of-frame sequences. Reduced insertions were recorded for abundant cord blood beta clonotypes, with no such pattern in memory repertoires. Not following the same donors, the study drew its conclusions from cross-sectional statistical analysis.

In the case of this clonotype: Its matching antigen is unknown.

Template switching added a universal primer binding site, and final cDNA carried unique molecular identifiers. TCRdb redid the calling of the 5' RACE reads with MiXCR, one entry per CDR3 protein. The sample includes around 680,000 distinct CDR3 sequences, 8% to 9% of them seen just once. V gave up 4 bases and J gave up 4 bases; unmatched junction bases: 9. From germline, CDR1 is MDHEN and CDR2 SYDVKM. There are 15 residues in the CDR3. These data were also reused for a study on yellow fever vaccine responses in identical twins.

Sequenced sample: PBMCs. The chain is built from TRBV28 and TRBJ2-7, with TRBD2 matching 8 bases. This sequence was found in a woman in her late teens or twenties in good health. The CDR3 nucleotides read TGTGCCAGCAGTTCATCCGGGGGGGGTTGGTACGAGCAGTACTTC. Its translation: CASSSSGGGWYEQYF.